Listed below are T cell receptor beta chains from one sample, sequenced in a study of lymphopenia after photon versus proton radiotherapy. Method: immunoSEQ multiplex PCR; TCRdb's copy keeps in-frame clones and lacks some. The sample has about 26,000 clones, 85% to 90% seen once. Specimen: peripheral blood, collected from a patient treated with photon-based radiotherapy. These receptors all come from a man aged 30-40 years with gastric cancer. Each CDR3 is given with its conserved first and last residue. The order of the fields is D gene, V gene, clone size, J gene, CDR3 protein, CDR3 DNA. A D gene is named only where the DNA matches it firmly. Not all rows give a size; the values are once, few, many and, for expanded clones, a class.

>.|TRBV11-3|.|TRBJ2-1
CASSSGRSFYNEQFF
TGTGCCAGCAGCTCGGGGCGGAGCTTCTACAATGAGCAGTTCTTC
>.|TRBV27|.|TRBJ2-2
CATQIGGNTGELFF
TGTGCCACCCAGATAGGGGGGAACACCGGGGAGCTGTTTTTT
>TRBD1|TRBV9|once|TRBJ1-6
CASTSGTGTPYNSPLHF
TGTGCCAGCACCTCCGGGACAGGCACCCCCTATAATTCACCCCTCCACTTT
>.|TRBV4-1|.|TRBJ2-7
CASSLYRDTYEQYF
TGCGCCAGCAGCCTATACCGGGACACCTACGAGCAGTACTTC
>.|TRBV7-9|.|TRBJ1-1
CASSPGQPSIGGTEAFF
TGTGCCAGCAGTCCAGGACAGCCTTCAATCGGGGGGACTGAAGCTTTCTTT
>.|TRBV7-9|.|TRBJ1-2
CASSLDVSGYTF
TGTGCCAGCAGCTTGGACGTATCAGGCTACACCTTC
>TRBD2|TRBV5-6|.|TRBJ2-3
CASSFPSGGAPDTQYF
TGTGCCAGCAGCTTCCCCAGCGGGGGGGCCCCAGATACGCAGTATTTT
>.|TRBV11-3|.|TRBJ2-6
CASSLGTTGANVLTF
TGTGCCAGCAGCTTAGGAACAACCGGGGCCAACGTCCTGACTTTC
>TRBD2|TRBV11-3|.|TRBJ2-3
CASSLQIFGLAGDADTQYF
TGTGCCAGCAGCTTACAAATTTTCGGACTAGCGGGAGATGCGGATACGCAGTATTTT
>.|TRBV7-2|once|TRBJ2-1
CASSEVTVSYNEQFF
TGTGCCAGCAGCGAAGTTACTGTCTCCTACAATGAGCAGTTCTTC
>.|TRBV11-3|.|TRBJ2-1
CASSFFSGNTNEQFF
TGTGCCAGCAGCTTTTTTTCGGGTAATACCAATGAGCAGTTCTTC
>.|TRBV7-9|.|TRBJ1-2
CASSTTYGYTF
TGTGCCAGCAGCACGACCTATGGCTACACCTTC
>.|TRBV21-1|.|TRBJ2-7
CASSKGGTERYF
TGTGCCAGCAGCAAAGGGGGGACGGAGCGGTACTTC
>.|TRBV6-1|.|TRBJ1-2
CASLERGGNYGYTF
TGTGCCAGCCTGGAAAGGGGAGGTAACTATGGCTACACCTTC
>TRBD1|TRBV28|.|TRBJ2-7
CASRSGDRVFEQYF
TGTGCCAGCAGATCTGGGGACAGGGTGTTCGAGCAGTACTTC
>TRBD1|TRBV11-2|.|TRBJ1-5
CASSLGGTGDNQPQHF
TGTGCCAGCAGCTTAGGGGGGACAGGGGATAATCAGCCCCAGCATTTT
>.|TRBV2|.|TRBJ1-3
CASIGAGALGNTIYF
TGTGCCAGCATCGGAGCAGGGGCGCTGGGAAACACCATATATTTT
>.|TRBV11-2|.|TRBJ1-3
CASSARGSGNTIYF
TGTGCCAGCAGCGCGAGGGGGTCTGGAAACACCATATATTTT
>TRBD1|TRBV19|.|TRBJ1-4
CASSQTGLGKKLFF
TGTGCCAGTAGCCAGACAGGGCTGGGGAAAAAACTGTTTTTT
>.|TRBV5-4|.|TRBJ1-1
CASSPQGRNTEAFF
TGTGCCAGCAGCCCCCAGGGCAGGAACACTGAAGCTTTCTTT
>.|TRBV5-1|.|TRBJ2-6
CASSLDYSGANVLTF
TGCGCCAGCAGCCTGGACTACTCTGGGGCCAACGTCCTGACTTTC
>TRBD1|TRBV6-6|.|TRBJ2-7
CASSPRGQGSEQYF
TGTGCCAGCAGTCCTCGGGGACAGGGTAGCGAGCAGTACTTC
>.|TRBV5-5|once|TRBJ2-1
CASSGGTPYNEQFF
TGTGCCAGCAGCGGCGGGACCCCTTACAATGAGCAGTTCTTC
>.|TRBV9|.|TRBJ2-2
CASSLGGQNTGELFF
TGTGCCAGCAGCCTAGGGGGACAAAACACCGGGGAGCTGTTTTTT
>.|TRBV18|.|TRBJ2-3
CASSPPEGTDTQYF
TGTGCCAGCTCACCACCGGAGGGAACAGATACGCAGTATTTT
>TRBD2|TRBV29-1|few|TRBJ2-1
CSVELAGGPSSYNEQFF
TGCAGCGTTGAGCTAGCGGGAGGTCCTAGCTCCTACAATGAGCAGTTCTTC
>TRBD2|TRBV7-9|.|TRBJ2-2
CASRRSAGGNTGELFF
TGTGCCAGCAGACGCTCAGCGGGAGGGAACACCGGGGAGCTGTTTTTT
>.|TRBV27|.|TRBJ1-1
CASSDSLNTEAFF
TGTGCCAGCAGTGACAGCCTGAACACTGAAGCTTTCTTT
>TRBD2|TRBV7-2|.|TRBJ2-7
CASSPGTSAYEQYF
TGTGCCAGCAGCCCCGGGACTAGCGCGTACGAGCAGTACTTC
>.|TRBV9|.|TRBJ2-2
CASSVVGAGTGELFF
TGTGCCAGCAGCGTAGTGGGGGCGGGCACCGGGGAGCTGTTTTTT
>.|TRBV6-1|.|TRBJ1-5
CASKAFSNQPQHF
TGTGCCAGTAAGGCTTTTAGCAATCAGCCCCAGCATTTT
>.|TRBV14|medium-sized|TRBJ2-3
CASSQDLSRDTQYF
TGTGCCAGCAGCCAAGACCTCTCTCGGGATACGCAGTATTTT
>.|TRBV5-8|.|TRBJ1-6
CASSLQGSNNSPLHF
TGTGCCAGCAGCCTACAGGGATCTAACAATTCACCCCTCCACTTT
>.|TRBV5-6|.|TRBJ1-5
CASPLPGPTELYSNQPQHF
TGTGCCAGCCCCTTACCGGGACCTACCGAGTTATATAGCAATCAGCCCCAGCATTTT
>.|TRBV6-1|.|TRBJ2-4
CASSEAQGEGSIQYF
TGTGCCAGCAGTGAAGCGCAGGGTGAGGGTAGCATTCAGTACTTC
>.|TRBV6-5|.|TRBJ2-7
CASRRTDIPEQYF
TGTGCCAGCAGGCGTACGGACATTCCCGAGCAGTACTTC
>.|TRBV11-3|.|TRBJ1-1
CASSLDPNTEAFF
TGTGCCAGCAGCTTAGACCCGAACACTGAAGCTTTCTTT
>.|TRBV5-4|.|TRBJ1-1
CASSLERGPEAFF
TGTGCCAGCAGCTTGGAGCGAGGCCCTGAAGCTTTCTTT
>.|TRBV7-6|.|TRBJ2-3
CASSTHPTDTQYF
TGTGCCAGCAGCACCCACCCCACAGATACGCAGTATTTT
>.|TRBV5-1|.|TRBJ2-1
CASSLSGRNNEQFF
TGCGCCAGCAGCTTAAGTGGGAGAAACAATGAGCAGTTCTTC
>.|TRBV28|.|TRBJ1-5
CASTGNNQPQHF
TGTGCCAGCACCGGTAATAATCAGCCCCAGCATTTT
>.|TRBV28|.|TRBJ1-1
CASSSPLGGWGWTEAFF
TGTGCCAGCAGTTCACCCCTCGGGGGGTGGGGGTGGACTGAAGCTTTCTTT
>.|TRBV19|.|TRBJ2-5
CASSLSTGTRQTQYF
TGTGCCAGTAGTTTATCGACGGGTACCCGACAGACCCAGTACTTC
>.|TRBV11-2|.|TRBJ2-5
CASSMERVQETQYF
TGTGCCAGCAGCATGGAGCGGGTCCAAGAGACCCAGTACTTC
>.|TRBV6-6|.|TRBJ2-7
CASYEQYF
TGTGCCTCCTACGAGCAGTACTTC
>TRBD2|TRBV13|.|TRBJ2-2
CASSLDSGRVTGELFF
TGTGCCAGCAGCTTAGATAGCGGGAGGGTCACCGGGGAGCTGTTTTTT
>.|TRBV5-1|.|TRBJ2-3
CASSLLQGSDTQYF
TGCGCCAGCAGCTTACTACAGGGCTCAGATACGCAGTATTTT
>TRBD1|TRBV27|.|TRBJ1-3
CASSLSGTGLGNTIYF
TGTGCCAGCAGTTTATCCGGGACAGGGTTAGGAAACACCATATATTTT